Presented here are 32 T cell receptor beta chains from one specimen sequenced in a study of T cells expressing NK-cell markers. From its re-call of the 5' RACE reads, TCRdb lists each CDR3 protein once, without DNA. The listing contains about 300,000 distinct CDR3 sequences. Sequenced input: blood T cells: a sorted CD56 or NKG2C T cell subset, CD4+ or CD8+ T cells, or bulk PBMC T cells (not recorded which). These receptors were taken from a woman between 18 and 70 years old in good health.

The rearrangement links TRBV2 to TRBJ2-7. The CDR3 consists of 14 residues. The germline V gene has CDR1 SNHLY and CDR2 FYNNEI. The CDR3 spells CASSEALGFYEQYF.

The J gene is TRBJ1-5, the V gene TRBV19; lacking DNA, the TRBD1 call made by TCRdb goes unchecked. The CDR3 covers 15 residues. Germline CDR1 reads LNHDA; CDR2 reads SQIVND (reference sequence). CDR3 sequence: CASRLDRAGNQPQHF.

The chain recombines TRBV20-1 with TRBJ2-7; TCRdb gives TRBD1 as the D gene, but with no DNA this cannot be confirmed. The germline V gene has CDR1 DFQATT and CDR2 SNEGSKA (reference sequence). The CDR3 is 13 amino acids. The chain's CDR3 is CSAGGQTTYEQYF.

This sequence joins TRBV27 and TRBJ1-6. The germline V gene has CDR1 MNHEY and CDR2 SMNVEV (reference sequence). This CDR3 has 15 amino acids. The CDR3 sequence is CASISSRTYNSPLHF.

The V gene is TRBV7-2, the J gene TRBJ2-1. CDR3 size: 16 residues. The germline V gene encodes CDR1 SGHTA and CDR2 FQGNSA. CDR3 residues: CASSLDGGSSYNEQFF.

The chain carries TRBV9 and TRBJ2-5; the TRBD1 assignment by TCRdb is unverifiable without DNA. The CDR3 consists of 13 residues. Germline V gives CDR1 SGDLS, CDR2 YYNGEE. CDR3 sequence reads: CASSGQVQETQYF.

The V gene is TRBV2, the J gene TRBJ2-7. Germline CDR1 and CDR2: SNHLY and FYNNEI. CDR3 length: 11 amino acids. The CDR3 protein is CASKPTSGQYF.

This chain links TRBV7-2 with TRBJ1-1. The CDR3 has 14 amino acids. The germline CDR1 and CDR2 sequences are SGHTA and FQGNSA. The CDR3 reads CASSLNYRAAEAFF.

V is TRBV11-1 and J is TRBJ2-1; TCRdb names TRBD1, which stays unverified in the absence of DNA. CDR1 SGHAT and CDR2 FQDESV come from the germline V gene (reference sequence). The CDR3 consists of 18 residues. CDR3 region: CASSLRAGRDRAHNEQFF.

The chain has TRBV29-1 and TRBJ2-1; checking the TCRdb D call of TRBD2 is not possible without DNA. Germline loops: CDR1 SQVTM, CDR2 ANQGSEA. CDR3 length: 13 amino acids. This CDR3 is CSVAAGVRNEQFF.

This rearrangement joins TRBV24-1 to TRBJ2-1; the TRBD1 assignment by TCRdb is unverifiable without DNA. Germline lookup yields CDR1 KGHDR and CDR2 SFDVKD. The CDR3 totals 12 residues. The CDR3 protein is CATSEGGGEQFF.

The chain has TRBV14 and TRBJ2-3; the D call from TCRdb, TRBD1, cannot be confirmed without DNA. The CDR3 is 13 residues long. Looked up from germline, CDR1 is SGHDN and CDR2 is FVKESK. The CDR3 is CASSHVQGARQYF.

J is TRBJ2-7 and V is TRBV10-3; absent DNA, TCRdb's TRBD1 call cannot be checked. Germline CDR1 ENHRY, CDR2 SYGVKD. The CDR3 is 14 amino acids. The CDR3 spells CAISEVGPGYEQYF.

The V and J genes are TRBV19 and TRBJ1-5; there is no DNA to check the TCRdb D call of TRBD1. Germline-derived CDR1 and CDR2 are LNHDA and SQIVND (reference sequence). The CDR3 extends over 15 amino acids. The CDR3 region is CASTGLGEVNQPQHF.

The rearrangement links TRBV7-2 to TRBJ2-1; TCRdb gives TRBD1 as the D gene, but with no DNA this cannot be confirmed. Germline values: CDR1 SGHTA, CDR2 FQGNSA. CDR3 length equals 13 residues. CDR3 amino acids: CASSHPSGNEQFF.

V gene TRBV29-1 combines with J gene TRBJ2-1; lacking DNA, the TRBD1 call made by TCRdb goes unchecked. Germline CDR1 is SQVTM and CDR2 is ANQGSEA. There are 14 residues in the CDR3. The CDR3 here is CSVKDREIYNEQFF.

The genes are TRBV4-3 and TRBJ2-1; the D gene TCRdb calls, TRBD1, cannot be checked with no DNA. The CDR3 is 14 amino acids. Germline V gene data show CDR1 as LGHNA and CDR2 as YSLEER. This chain's CDR3 is CASSRDISYNEQFF.

The chain recombines TRBV18 with TRBJ2-5; TCRdb's D gene call, TRBD2, goes unchecked for lack of DNA. The germline V gene encodes CDR1 KGHSH and CDR2 LQKENI. The CDR3 totals 15 residues. This CDR3 is CASSPKRGRKETQYF.

The rearrangement links TRBV18 to TRBJ1-4; TCRdb outputs TRBD1, but without DNA this stays unchecked. Germline lookup yields CDR1 KGHSH and CDR2 LQKENI. CDR3 size: 17 residues. CDR3 sequence: CASSPSRTGMANEKLFF.

The V and J genes are TRBV4-2 and TRBJ1-5. Germline CDR1 reads LGHNA; CDR2 reads YNFKEQ. The CDR3 spans 15 residues. The CDR3 sequence is CASSEEGSANQPQHF.

V usage is TRBV20-1 and J usage is TRBJ2-5; TCRdb picks TRBD2, but there is no DNA to check that call. The CDR3 runs to 13 residues. The germline CDR1 and CDR2 sequences are DFQATT and SNEGSKA (reference sequence). CDR3 loop: CSASFGGAKTQYF.

V and J are TRBV12-3 or TRBV12-4 and TRBJ2-3; TCRdb calls TRBD1, which cannot be checked without DNA. The CDR3 extends over 16 amino acids. CDR3 region: CASRNRGTLTADTQYF.

CDR3: CASSFQPTYEQYF. The gene calls are TRBV7-2 and TRBJ2-7. The germline V gene has CDR1 SGHTA and CDR2 FQGNSA. The CDR3 spans 13 residues.

This sequence joins TRBV7-2 and TRBJ1-2; checking the TCRdb D call of TRBD1 is not possible without DNA. The germline V gene has CDR1 SGHTA and CDR2 FQGNSA. CDR3 length: 15 residues. The CDR3 sequence: CASSLGDREGYGYTF.

The rearrangement joins TRBV4-1 to TRBJ1-4. The CDR3 runs 15 residues. The germline gives CDR1 MGHRA, CDR2 YSYEKL. The CDR3 loop reads CASSQEGLGNEKLFF.

This chain joins TRBV25-1 and TRBJ1-2; TCRdb's assignment of TRBD1 cannot be checked, as there is no DNA. The CDR3 covers 14 residues. Germline lookup yields CDR1 MGHDK and CDR2 SYGVNS. This CDR3 reads CASRRTGDDYGYTF.

The chain joins TRBV19 to TRBJ1-2. The CDR3 runs to 12 residues. In germline, CDR1 is LNHDA, CDR2 SQIVND (reference sequence). CDR3 region: CASKEYNYGYTF.

The CDR3 region is CASSLAAGRSSAGELFF. This chain joins TRBV5-1 and TRBJ2-2; there is no DNA to check the TCRdb D call of TRBD2. The germline V gene encodes CDR1 SGHRS and CDR2 YFSETQ. The CDR3 spans 17 residues.

This chain joins TRBV12-3 or TRBV12-4 and TRBJ2-2; TCRdb proposes TRBD1, but this gene call is untestable without DNA. The CDR3 contains 13 residues. CDR3 in amino acids: CASNPRLTGELFF.

This chain uses TRBV12-3 or TRBV12-4 with TRBJ1-4; there is no DNA to check the TCRdb D call of TRBD1. CDR3 size: 15 residues. The CDR3 region is CASRHPGVRDEKLFF.

V and J are TRBV4-3 and TRBJ2-7. Germline lookup yields CDR1 LGHNA and CDR2 YSLEER. The CDR3 extends over 14 amino acids. This chain's CDR3 is CASSQDRVNYEQYF.

J is TRBJ2-5 and V is TRBV5-4; TCRdb picks TRBD2, but there is no DNA to check that call. Germline CDR1 is SGHNT and CDR2 is YYREEE (reference sequence). The length of the CDR3 is 13 residues. CDR3 sequence reads: CASSLWEGETQYF.